The following is a T cell receptor beta chain sequence with its context. The antigen is not known. 60 Vbeta and 13 Jbeta primers were used in PCR. Assay: immunoSEQ multiplex PCR; the TCRdb copy retains only in-frame clones and omits some. The table lists about 140,000 clones, 70% to 85% of them singletons. The sample originates from a study of cytomegalovirus exposure and HLA in healthy donors. Findings and caveats of the study: Researchers reported in a later analysis that a missense DCLRE1C variant was tied to TCR beta V- and J-gene trimming. The authors listed approximately 150 TCR beta chains as cytomegalovirus-associated. Published work reported that the classifier diagnosed cytomegalovirus status with high specificity and sensitivity.

The donors gave bone marrow, and they were healthy. The specimen sequenced was PBMCs. This TCR was recovered from a woman aged 40 to 55 in good health and CMV-seronegative.

The CDR3 loop is CASSLTGAYTEAFF. The CDR3, as DNA: TGTGCCAGCAGTTTAACAGGGGCATACACTGAAGCTTTCTTT. The chain couples TRBV28 to TRBJ1-1, with TRBD1 matching 7 bases. This CDR3 is built from 14 residues. CDR1 is MDHEN, CDR2 SYDVKM, per germline. V shed 2 bases, J shed 3 bases, and the junction held 3 bases outside the gene matches. Supplemented by reference TRBV28 and TRBJ1-1, the full variable domain reads DVKVTQSSRYLVKRTGEKVFLECVQDMDHENMFWYRQDPGLGLRLIYFSYDVKMKEKGDIPEGYSVSREKKERFSLILESASTNQTSMYLCASSLTGAYTEAFFGQGTRLTVV.